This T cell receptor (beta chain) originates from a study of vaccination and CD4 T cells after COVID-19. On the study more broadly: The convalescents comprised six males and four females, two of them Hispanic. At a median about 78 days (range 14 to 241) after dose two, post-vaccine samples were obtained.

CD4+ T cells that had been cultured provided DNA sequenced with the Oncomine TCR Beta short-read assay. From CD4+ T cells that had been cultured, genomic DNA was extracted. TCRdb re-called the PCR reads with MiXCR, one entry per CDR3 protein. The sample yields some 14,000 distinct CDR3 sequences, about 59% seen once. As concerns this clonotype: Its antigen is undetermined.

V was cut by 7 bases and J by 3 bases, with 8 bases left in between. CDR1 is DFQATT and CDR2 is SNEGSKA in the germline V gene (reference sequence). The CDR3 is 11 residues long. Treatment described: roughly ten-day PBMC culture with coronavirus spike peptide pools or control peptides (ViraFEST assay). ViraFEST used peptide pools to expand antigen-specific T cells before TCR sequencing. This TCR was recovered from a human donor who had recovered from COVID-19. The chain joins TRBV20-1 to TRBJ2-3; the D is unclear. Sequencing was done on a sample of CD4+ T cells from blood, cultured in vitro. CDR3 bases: TGCAGTGACTTGCGGACAGATACGCAGTATTTT. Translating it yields CSDLRTDTQYF.